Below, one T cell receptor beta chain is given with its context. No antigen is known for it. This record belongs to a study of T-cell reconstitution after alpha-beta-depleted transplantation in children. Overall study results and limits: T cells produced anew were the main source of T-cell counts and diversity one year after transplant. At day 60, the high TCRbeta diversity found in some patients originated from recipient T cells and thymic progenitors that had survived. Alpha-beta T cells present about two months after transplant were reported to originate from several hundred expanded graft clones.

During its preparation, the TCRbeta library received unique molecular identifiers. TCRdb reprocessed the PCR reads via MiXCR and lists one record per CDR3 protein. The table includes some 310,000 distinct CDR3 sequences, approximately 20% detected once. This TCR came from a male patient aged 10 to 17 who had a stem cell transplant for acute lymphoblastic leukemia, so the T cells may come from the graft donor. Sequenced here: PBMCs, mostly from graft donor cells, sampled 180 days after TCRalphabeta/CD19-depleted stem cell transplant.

Here the CDR3 reads CATSETLTGNEQFF. Here the CDR3 DNA reads TGTGCCACCAGTGAAACTCTGACAGGGAATGAGCAGTTCTTC. The V call is TRBV24-1, the J call TRBJ2-1; 7 bases match TRBD1. Germline V CDR1 and CDR2: KGHDR, SFDVKD. V shed 4 bases, J shed 7 bases, and the junction held 6 bases outside the gene matches. The CDR3 loop spans 14 amino acids.